Following are 27 T cell receptor beta chains from one sample sequenced in a study of T-cell reconstitution after alpha-beta-depleted transplantation in children. Researchers prepared the TCRbeta library using unique molecular identifiers, the study reports. One entry per CDR3 protein results from TCRdb running MiXCR on the PCR reads. The table records some 100,000 distinct CDR3 sequences, 20% to 30% of them present only once. The source material was PBMCs, sampled before TCRalphabeta/CD19-depleted stem cell transplant. The source is a boy younger than 10 with acute lymphoblastic leukemia, due to receive a stem cell transplant.

This sequence joins TRBV4-2 and TRBJ1-5, with a possible D match to TRBD1 (5 bases). The germline V and J ends were trimmed by 3 bases and 5 bases, with 14 bases remaining between them. The CDR3 loop spans 15 amino acids. CDR1 is LGHNA and CDR2 is YNFKEQ in the germline V gene. CDR3 loop: CASSQSGTRDQPQHF. In DNA form, the CDR3 reads TGTGCCAGCAGCCAGTCCGGGACGAGAGATCAGCCCCAGCATTTT.

Only a few counts were recorded for this clonotype. J is TRBJ1-3 and V is TRBV18; possibly TRBD1 for D (5 bases). In germline, CDR1 is KGHSH, CDR2 LQKENI. The CDR3 sequence is 18 residues long. Trimming pared 3 bases from V and 4 bases from J, leaving 22 bases between. CDR3 loop: CASSPPGAILGLGNTIYF. For the CDR3, the DNA is TGTGCCAGCTCACCCCCTGGGGCCATACTTGGACTCGGAAACACCATATATTTT.

Only a few counts were recorded for this clonotype. The chain uses TRBV7-3 and TRBJ2-1; 8 bases map to TRBD2. There are 14 residues in the CDR3. CDR1 is SGHTA and CDR2 is FQGTGA in the germline V gene. The junction had 4 bases not matched to a gene; V was cut back by 5 bases and J by 4 bases. CDR3 nucleotide sequence: TGTGCCAGCAGCACTAGCGGAGGGTACAATGAGCAGTTCTTC. It yields the protein CASSTSGGYNEQFF.

As concerns this clonotype: At one end, the junction sequence differs from germline, possibly due to a read error. This chain uses TRBV5-5 with TRBJ2-7; 8 nucleotides align to TRBD1. Per the germline V gene, CDR1 is SGHKS and CDR2 is YYEKEE (reference sequence). The CDR3 runs to 14 residues. In DNA form, the CDR3 reads TGTGCCAACAGCCCTCGGACAGGGTTAAACGAGCAGTACTTC. It codes for CANSPRTGLNEQYF.

V is TRBV20-1 and J is TRBJ2-5; D is tentatively TRBD1 or TRBD2 (5 bases each). The CDR3 contains 12 residues. Germline V gives CDR1 DFQATT, CDR2 SNEGSKA (reference sequence). CDR3 loop: CTLMGVGETQYF. The CDR3 DNA reads as TGCACCCTTATGGGGGTTGGGGAGACCCAGTACTTC.

This clonotype was seen more than once but under ten times. The chain is built from TRBV3-1 and TRBJ2-2, with a possible D match to TRBD2 (6 bases). Germline CDR1 LGHDT, CDR2 YNNKEL (reference sequence). V lost 4 bases, J lost 1 base, and 13 bases lay in between. The CDR3 is made up of 16 amino acids. This chain's CDR3 is CASSLGGAGNTGELFF. CDR3 sequence (DNA): TGTGCCAGCAGCCTCGGTGGAGCGGGGAACACCGGGGAGCTGTTTTTT.

The V and J genes are TRBV4-1 and TRBJ2-1; D unclear. V was shortened by 2 bases and J by 7 bases, with 9 bases between the two germline ends. From germline, CDR1 is MGHRA and CDR2 YSYEKL. The CDR3 has 13 amino acids. CDR3 sequence (DNA): TGCGCCAGCAGCCAACTCTCGAGTAATGAGCAGTTCTTC. Protein sequence: CASSQLSSNEQFF.

The chain uses TRBV5-1 and TRBJ2-7; the D is unclear. This CDR3 is built from 14 residues. Germline CDR1 is SGHRS and CDR2 is YFSETQ. V was shortened by 4 bases and J by 5 bases, with 16 bases between the two germline ends. The CDR3 nucleotides are TGCGCCAGCAGCCCGTTATGGGGTTTGAACGAGCAGTACTTC. This encodes CASSPLWGLNEQYF.

The chain joins TRBV20-1 to TRBJ2-1, with D possibly matching TRBD2 (6 bases). The CDR3 consists of 14 residues. Deletions cut 5 bases from V and 7 bases from J, with 18 bases between. Per germline, CDR1 DFQATT and CDR2 SNEGSKA (reference sequence). CDR3 nucleotides: TGCAGTGCTCCAAGGCGGAGGGGCCTAAATGAGCAGTTCTTC. Amino acid sequence: CSAPRRRGLNEQFF.

V usage is TRBV6-1 and J usage is TRBJ2-3, with D maybe TRBD2 (6 bases). This CDR3 has 16 residues. The V gene lost 1 base and the J gene lost 1 base, with 12 bases spanning the gap. Germline values: CDR1 MNHNS, CDR2 SASEGT. Written as DNA, the CDR3 is TGTGCCAGCAGTGAAGGGCTAGCGAGTGGCACAGATACGCAGTATTTT. Encoded protein: CASSEGLASGTDTQYF.

Here the CDR3 DNA reads TGTGCCAGCAGCGTCGGGGGCAGTGCCATCTCTAACTATGGCTACACCTTC. Protein sequence: CASSVGGSAISNYGYTF. This sequence joins TRBV9 and TRBJ1-2; perhaps TRBD1 as D (6 bases). V shed 2 bases and J shed 0 bases, with 17 bases lying between them. Germline V gene data show CDR1 as SGDLS and CDR2 as YYNGEE. The CDR3 runs 17 residues. Full variable domain (rest looked up from reference TRBV9 and TRBJ1-2): DSGVTQTPKHLITATGQRVTLRCSPRSGDLSVYWYQQSLDQGLQFLIQYYNGEERAKGNILERFSAQQFPDLHSELNLSSLELGDSALYFCASSVGGSAISNYGYTFGSGTRLTVV.

This chain uses TRBV4-1 with TRBJ2-7; tentative D call: TRBD2 (6 bases). CDR1 is MGHRA and CDR2 is YSYEKL in the germline V gene. CDR3 length: 15 amino acids. Trimming removed 1 base from V and 5 bases from J, with 15 bases in between. The CDR3 DNA is TGCGCCAGCAGCCAAGGAGTAGGAGGGACGGACGAGCAGTACTTC. This gives the protein CASSQGVGGTDEQYF.

This chain joins TRBV6-1 and TRBJ2-3; tentative D call: TRBD2 (5 bases). Germline-derived CDR1 and CDR2 are MNHNS and SASEGT. The CDR3 runs 14 residues. Trimming took off 11 bases at V and 1 base at J, with 16 bases between the two ends. Written as DNA, the CDR3 is TGTGCCTTTGGGAGCGGAGACGGCACAGATACGCAGTATTTT. Translating it yields CAFGSGDGTDTQYF.

As to this clonotype: Its ends do not fully match the called genes, so a read error is possible. This rearrangement joins TRBV7-6 to TRBJ2-5; maybe TRBD2 (6 bases). The CDR3 is 14 amino acids. CDR1 and CDR2 from the germline V gene are SGHVS and FNYEAQ. The CDR3 DNA reads TGTGCCAGCAGCTTAGGGGGGGTTCAAGGGACCCAGTACTTC. This sequence encodes CASSLGGVQGTQYF. Full variable domain (outside the CDR3, taken from reference TRBV7-6 and TRBJ2-5): GAGVSQSPRYKVTKRGQDVALRCDPISGHVSLYWYRQALGQGPEFLTYFNYEAQQDKSGLPNDRFSAERPEGSISTLTIQRTEQRDSAMYRCASSLGGVQGTQYFGPGTRLLVL.

This rearrangement joins TRBV12-3 or TRBV12-4 to TRBJ2-7; a possible D gene is TRBD1 (5 bases). With 5 bases removed from V and 2 bases from J, the gap between germline ends came to 7 bases. The CDR3 contains 12 residues. The CDR3 here is CASSTRAYEQYF. DNA for the CDR3: TGTGCCAGCAGTACCAGGGCCTACGAGCAGTACTTC.

This clonotype was counted a few times. The V call is TRBV20-1, the J call TRBJ2-3; a possible D gene is TRBD2 (5 bases). The CDR3 is 13 amino acids. V lost 1 base, J lost 7 bases, and 12 bases lay in between. The germline CDR1 and CDR2 sequences are DFQATT and SNEGSKA (reference sequence). CDR3 region: CSARGDLANTQYF. Written as DNA, the CDR3 is TGCAGTGCTAGAGGAGATCTAGCTAATACGCAGTATTTT.

The genes are TRBV7-9 and TRBJ1-5; 10 nucleotides align to TRBD1. The length of the CDR3 is 15 residues. Germline V lookup: CDR1 SEHNR, CDR2 FQNEAQ (reference sequence). Trimming cost V 9 bases and J 3 bases; bases outside gene matches: 8. The CDR3 sequence is CASSGTGAFNQPQHF. The CDR3 coding sequence is TGTGCCAGTTCCGGGACAGGGGCCTTCAATCAGCCCCAGCATTTT.

V is TRBV12-3 or TRBV12-4 and J is TRBJ2-5, with D perhaps assigned TRBD1 or TRBD2 (5 bases each). V shed 8 bases and J shed 3 bases, with 13 bases lying between them. This CDR3 region has 13 residues. The CDR3 DNA reads as TGTGCCAGCTCCCGGGACCAGAAAGAGACCCAGTACTTC. It is translated as CASSRDQKETQYF.

This clonotype has more than one count but fewer than ten. This sequence joins TRBV7-8 and TRBJ2-6; 7 bases are shared with TRBD2. CDR3 length: 18 residues. V lost 5 bases and J lost 3; bases outside the gene matches: 13. Germline lookup yields CDR1 SGHVS and CDR2 FQNEAQ. In nucleotides, the CDR3 is TGTGCCAGCAGCCCCTTCCGTGGGGGGGGTAGTGGGGCCAACGTCCTGACTTTC. It translates to CASSPFRGGGSGANVLTF.

This clonotype was found many times. This sequence joins TRBV7-2 and TRBJ2-3; D not resolved. This CDR3 contains 12 residues. Trimming shortened V by 5 bases and J by 6 bases, and 9 bases separated the two germline ends. Germline CDR1 SGHTA, CDR2 FQGNSA. CDR3 sequence: CASSPNGDTQYF. The CDR3 nucleotides read TGTGCCAGCAGCCCTAACGGGGATACGCAGTATTTT.

The chain employs TRBV7-9 and TRBJ2-7; D is undetermined. Germline assignment: CDR1 SEHNR and CDR2 FQNEAQ (reference sequence). The V end lost 1 base, the J end lost 6 bases, and 7 bases lay between the germline ends. The CDR3 loop spans 12 amino acids. The CDR3 DNA sequence: TGTGCCAGCAGCTTAGTTGGGGTCGAGCAGTACTTC. This sequence encodes CASSLVGVEQYF.

This clonotype was seen only a few times. This chain joins TRBV10-3 and TRBJ1-1; D remains ambiguous. Germline V CDR1 and CDR2: ENHRY, SYGVKD. Trimming pared 10 bases from V and 3 bases from J, leaving 12 bases between. The CDR3 contains 12 residues. The CDR3, as DNA: TGTGCCACAAGGGCCGAGCACACTGAAGCTTTCTTT. This translates into CATRAEHTEAFF.

As DNA, the CDR3 is TGCAGTGCTAGAGTTACCGGGACGGCCATCTCTGGAAACACCATATATTTT. Its protein product is CSARVTGTAISGNTIYF. The chain couples TRBV20-1 to TRBJ1-3; D may be TRBD1 (5 bases). Germline-derived CDR1 and CDR2 are DFQATT and SNEGSKA (reference sequence). This CDR3 contains 17 residues. The germline V and J ends were trimmed by 1 base and 0 bases, with 16 bases remaining between them.

The V and J genes are TRBV29-1 and TRBJ2-2; 14 bases fit TRBD2. The V and J ends lost 7 bases and 7 bases, in that order; junction bases with no gene match: 5. The V gene's germline CDR1 is SQVTM and CDR2 ANQGSEA. The CDR3 sequence is 14 residues long. CDR3 amino acids: CSGGLAGAGGELFF. The DNA for the CDR3 is TGCAGCGGGGGACTAGCGGGAGCGGGCGGGGAGCTGTTTTTT.

This clonotype was counted only a few times. The chain is built from TRBV20-1 and TRBJ1-1; no reliable D call. Trimming left V 5 bases short and J 4 bases short, with 11 bases between. Germline V gene lookup returns CDR1 DFQATT and CDR2 SNEGSKA (reference sequence). The CDR3 totals 12 residues. The CDR3 DNA reads as TGCAGTGCTCAACGTCGGTCCACTGAAGCTTTCTTT. This sequence encodes CSAQRRSTEAFF.

This chain links TRBV6-1 with TRBJ2-7; TRBD1 matches 9 bases. The CDR3 extends over 16 amino acids. Trimming at V came to 6 bases and at J to 2 bases, leaving 11 bases not matched to a gene. The germline V gene encodes CDR1 MNHNS and CDR2 SASEGT. The DNA of the CDR3 is TGTGCCAGCAGCTGGGAGGCCGGACAGGGGACCTACGAGCAGTACTTC. As protein: CASSWEAGQGTYEQYF.

This clonotype turned up a few times. The genes are TRBV11-1 and TRBJ2-4; a weak D match, TRBD1 (5 bases). Trimming removed 5 bases from V and 0 bases from J, with 23 bases in between. The germline V gene encodes CDR1 SGHAT and CDR2 FQDESV (reference sequence). The CDR3 consists of 19 residues. Here the CDR3 reads CASSLFTGPSLRAKNIQYF. CDR3 nucleotides: TGTGCCAGCAGCCTCTTCACAGGACCTTCGTTGAGAGCCAAAAACATTCAGTACTTC.